The entry below describes one TCR beta chain. Its antigen specificity is not known. No much larger clone is present one base from it, and per-base qualities are unavailable. The data belong to a study of blood T cell repertoires in COVID-19 (dated by TCRdb to 2018 to 2021). Context from the whole study: The collaborator samples originated in the United States, Italy and Spain and spanned the acute and convalescent phases of COVID-19. The prospective study material was composed of cDNA or gDNA derived from T cells, B-cell-depleted T cells, or PBMCs. Subjects who had been exposed to COVID-19, were actively infected with it, or had recovered from it provided the deeply sampled blood TCRbeta repertoires that made up the dataset. The repertoires were released in a freely available public database meant as a resource for research on the immune response to SARS-CoV-2. The samples were drawn from two sources: the first 160 participants of the ongoing ImmuneRACE study, and 1,000 to 1,500 subjects contributed by 6 global collaborators. Sample metadata almost always included a de-identified subject ID, COVID-19 status, age in years and sex. Where HLA class I and class II types were available, the types were taken from metadata supplied by the sample provider, not from assay-based typing. Paper-wide results and their limitations: The amount of clinical and demographic metadata varied by source and participant and was provided uncurated.

Samples from volunteer blood donors who had recovered from COVID-19 were contributed by a second Seattle source. Collaborating institutions collected whole blood in K2EDTA tubes following their own protocols. For TCRbeta analysis, collaborators shipped samples as frozen whole blood, isolated PBMCs, or DNA extracted from either of those sample types. TCRbeta CDR3 regions were amplified from genomic DNA using the immunoSEQ Assay, a bias-controlled multiplex PCR. Per the original workflow: Nucleated cell counts per sample were estimated from amplification of reference gene primers within the assay. To quantify the absolute abundance of each unique TCRbeta CDR3 rearrangement, sequence reads were collapsed and filtered. For each sample, productive Simpson clonality was calculated as the square root of Simpson's diversity index over productive rearrangements. TCRdb limited this immuneACCESS table to in-frame rearrangements with V and J called. A share of clones is missing; checked studies link under half to unresolved V genes, and the rest is unexplained. V, J and clone size were drawn from that table, and D and trimming were deduced from the DNA. The sample contains about 130,000 clones, 78% of them found a single time. 9.5% to 12% of the sample is held by the ten biggest clonotypes.

Sequencing was carried out using peripheral blood. This sequence was found in a man aged 60 to 75 who had recovered from COVID-19.

In nucleotide form, the sequence is TGTGCCAGCAGCCAAGACAGTTCCTACGAGCAGTACTTC. Translated, this gives CASSQDSSYEQYF. The chain joins TRBV4-2 to TRBJ2-7; the D gene identity is not certain. The CDR3 covers 13 residues, taking in both the cysteine and the phenylalanine. The only DNA kept is the CDR3, 39 bases in frame from the first base. Looking up the germline V gene yields CDR1 LGHNA and CDR2 YNFKEQ. A distance of 4 bases separates the germline ends of V and J, which lose 0 bases and 1 base respectively.